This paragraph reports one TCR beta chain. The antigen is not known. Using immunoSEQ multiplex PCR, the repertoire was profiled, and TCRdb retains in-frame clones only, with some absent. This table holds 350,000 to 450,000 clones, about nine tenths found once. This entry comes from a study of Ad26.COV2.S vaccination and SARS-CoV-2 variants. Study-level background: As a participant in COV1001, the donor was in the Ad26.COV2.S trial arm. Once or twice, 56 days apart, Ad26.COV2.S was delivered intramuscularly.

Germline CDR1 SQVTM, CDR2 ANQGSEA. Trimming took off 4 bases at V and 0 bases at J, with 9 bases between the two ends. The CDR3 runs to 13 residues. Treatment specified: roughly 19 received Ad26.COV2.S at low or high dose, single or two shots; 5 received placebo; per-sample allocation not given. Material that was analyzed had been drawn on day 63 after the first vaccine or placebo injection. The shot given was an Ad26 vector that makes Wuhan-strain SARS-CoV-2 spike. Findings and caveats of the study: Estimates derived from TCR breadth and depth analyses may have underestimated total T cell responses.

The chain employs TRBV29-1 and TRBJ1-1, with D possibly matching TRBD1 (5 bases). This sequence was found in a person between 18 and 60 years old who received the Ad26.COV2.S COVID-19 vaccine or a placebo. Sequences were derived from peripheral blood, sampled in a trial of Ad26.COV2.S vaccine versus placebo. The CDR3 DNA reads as TGCAGCGTTGTTCAGGGAATGAACACTGAAGCTTTCTTT. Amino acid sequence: CSVVQGMNTEAFF.